Following are 18 T cell receptor beta chains from one sample sequenced in a study of blood T cell repertoires in COVID-19. Assay: immunoSEQ multiplex PCR; the TCRdb copy retains only in-frame clones and omits some. The profile shows about 220,000 clones, 88% of them singletons. The specimen sequenced was PBMCs or T cells enriched from blood (not recorded which). Receptor source: a woman between 50 and 59 years old with acute COVID-19.

CDR3 protein: CASNGWQLYEQYF. The DNA of the CDR3 is TGTGCCAGCAACGGCTGGCAACTATACGAGCAGTACTTC. The V and J genes are TRBV28 and TRBJ2-7; no firm D call. CDR3 length equals 13 residues. V lost 7 bases, J lost 4 bases, and 14 bases lay in between. Germline assignment: CDR1 MDHEN and CDR2 SYDVKM.

The chain joins TRBV7-8 to TRBJ1-2; 10 nucleotides agree with TRBD1. CDR3 length: 13 amino acids. Trimming took 0 bases from V and 10 from J; bases not matched to a gene: 2. Germline V CDR1 and CDR2: SGHVS, FQNEAQ. The CDR3 DNA is TGTGCCAGCAGCTTAGCCGGGACAGGGGACTACACCTTC. Amino acid sequence: CASSLAGTGDYTF. The full variable domain, completed using reference TRBV7-8 and TRBJ1-2, is GAGVSQSPRYKVAKRGQDVALRCDPISGHVSLFWYQQALGQGPEFLTYFQNEAQLDKSGLPSDRFFAERPEGSVSTLKIQRTQQEDSAVYLCASSLAGTGDYTFGSGTRLTVV.

The V gene is TRBV4-3, the J gene TRBJ2-3; TRBD1 matches at 8 bases. The CDR3 sequence is 17 residues long. The junction had 10 bases not matched to a gene; V was cut back by 3 bases and J by 2 bases. In germline, CDR1 is LGHNA, CDR2 YSLEER. DNA for the CDR3: TGCGCCAGCAGCCAGGGAAAGACAGGGGTCAACACAGATACGCAGTATTTT. Its protein is CASSQGKTGVNTDTQYF.

The V call is TRBV5-6, the J call TRBJ2-5, with D perhaps matching TRBD1 (6 bases). The CDR3 runs 14 residues. Between the trimmed V and J ends, which lost 4 bases and 5 bases, there was a span of 15 bases. Germline assignment: CDR1 SGHDT and CDR2 YYEEEE. CDR3 sequence: CASSLGGQRETQYF. As DNA, the CDR3 is TGTGCCAGCAGCCTGGGTGGACAGCGGGAGACCCAGTACTTC.

V usage is TRBV19 and J usage is TRBJ1-5; D perhaps matches TRBD1 (6 bases). V lost 4 bases, J lost 3 bases, and 13 bases lay in between. Germline V lookup: CDR1 LNHDA, CDR2 SQIVND (reference sequence). The CDR3 spans 15 residues. CDR3 DNA: TGTGCCAGTAGTAAAAGGCAGGGGACCAATCAGCCCCAGCATTTT. It codes for CASSKRQGTNQPQHF.

This chain joins TRBV7-2 and TRBJ1-2; no definite D call. The CDR3 is 13 amino acids. V lost 5 bases, J lost 2 bases, and 9 bases lay in between. Germline values: CDR1 SGHTA, CDR2 FQGNSA. DNA of the CDR3: TGTGCCAGCAGCCTCCCGGTGAACTATGGCTACACCTTC. It encodes CASSLPVNYGYTF. Full variable domain (remainder filled in from reference TRBV7-2 and TRBJ1-2): GAGVSQSPSNKVTEKGKDVELRCDPISGHTALYWYRQSLGQGLEFLIYFQGNSAPDKSGLPSDRFSAERTGGSVSTLTIQRTQQEDSAVYLCASSLPVNYGYTFGSGTRLTVV.

The V gene is TRBV5-1, the J gene TRBJ2-1, with a weak D call TRBD2 (6 bases). V lost 2 bases and J 8 bases, leaving 14 bases between the germline ends. Germline V CDR1 and CDR2: SGHRS, YFSETQ. CDR3 length: 14 residues. The CDR3 protein is CASSLRAGNDEQFF. Written as DNA, the CDR3 is TGCGCCAGCAGCTTAAGGGCGGGAAATGATGAGCAGTTCTTC.

The chain couples TRBV30 to TRBJ1-1; D perhaps matches TRBD1 (5 bases). This CDR3 has 15 residues. Germline values: CDR1 GTSNPN, CDR2 SVGIG (reference sequence). V dropped 0 bases and J dropped 1 base, with 12 bases sitting between them. The CDR3 region has the DNA TGTGCCTGGAGTGTACAAACAGGTTCGAACACTGAAGCTTTCTTT. Its translation is CAWSVQTGSNTEAFF.

The genes are TRBV18 and TRBJ2-3; D is uncertain. Germline CDR1 is KGHSH and CDR2 is LQKENI. This CDR3 region has 13 residues. V was cut by 2 bases and J by 3 bases, with 6 bases left in between. The CDR3 region has the DNA TGTGCCAGCTCACCAGCGACTACAGATACGCAGTATTTT. Translated: CASSPATTDTQYF. The whole variable domain, filled in from reference TRBV18 and TRBJ2-3, reads NAGVMQNPRHLVRRRGQEARLRCSPMKGHSHVYWYRQLPEEGLKFMVYLQKENIIDESGMPKERFSAEFPKEGPSILRIQQVVRGDSAAYFCASSPATTDTQYFGPGTRLTVL.

J is TRBJ2-1 and V is TRBV6-4; the match to TRBD2 covers 7 bases. The CDR3 spans 14 residues. CDR1 is MRHNA and CDR2 is SNTAGT in the germline V gene. V shed 2 bases and J 7 bases; nucleotides not matched to a gene: 5. The CDR3, as DNA: TGTGCCAGCAGTGACGGGGGGGACTCTAATGAGCAGTTCTTC. Protein: CASSDGGDSNEQFF.

The V gene is TRBV5-1, the J gene TRBJ2-1; 8 nucleotides match TRBD2. The CDR3 has 15 amino acids. V lost 6 bases and J lost 1; bases outside the gene matches: 6. From germline, CDR1 is SGHRS and CDR2 YFSETQ. CDR3 sequence: CASTGSSGSYNEQFF. CDR3 DNA: TGCGCCAGCACCGGTTCTAGCGGGTCCTACAATGAGCAGTTCTTC.

The chain has TRBV7-9 and TRBJ1-4; the match to TRBD1 covers 7 bases. Germline CDR1 is SEHNR and CDR2 is FQNEAQ (reference sequence). This CDR3 is built from 16 residues. Unmatched junction bases numbered 13, after V lost 6 bases and J lost 6 bases. CDR3 coding DNA: TGTGCCAGCAGTCCAAAAACCGGGACAGCCGATGAAAAACTGTTTTTT. Amino acids: CASSPKTGTADEKLFF. The full variable domain, its missing parts supplied by reference TRBV7-9 and TRBJ1-4, is DTGVSQNPRHKITKRGQNVTFRCDPISEHNRLYWYRQTLGQGPEFLTYFQNEAQLEKSRLLSDRFSAERPKGSFSTLEIQRTEQGDSAMYLCASSPKTGTADEKLFFGSGTQLSVL.

This clone was seen a few times. This specimen includes other DNA sequences encoding the same CDR3. This chain links TRBV19 with TRBJ1-4; 7 bases are a match to TRBD1. Trimming took 6 bases from V and 0 from J; bases not matched to a gene: 4. Germline loops: CDR1 LNHDA, CDR2 SQIVND (reference sequence). This CDR3 is built from 15 residues. The DNA for the CDR3 is TGTGCCAGTAGCGGGACAGCTGCAACTAATGAAAAACTGTTTTTT. Translating it yields CASSGTAATNEKLFF.

V is TRBV4-3 and J is TRBJ2-1, with D tentatively TRBD2 (7 bases). CDR3 size: 16 residues. CDR1 is LGHNA and CDR2 is YSLEER in the germline V gene. V lost 1 base, J lost 5 bases, and 15 bases lay in between. CDR3 amino acids: CASSQVSGGEDNEQFF. In nucleotides, the CDR3 is TGCGCCAGCAGCCAAGTGTCGGGGGGCGAGGACAATGAGCAGTTCTTC.

The chain has TRBV11-3 and TRBJ1-6, with a tentative D call TRBD1 (5 bases). CDR1 SGHNT and CDR2 YENEEA come from the germline V gene. This CDR3 has 13 residues. Trimming pared 4 bases from V and 6 bases from J, leaving 7 bases between. For the CDR3, the DNA is TGTGCCAGCAGCTCCGACAGTAATTCACCCCTCCACTTT. This codes for CASSSDSNSPLHF.

This clone came up a few times. The J gene is TRBJ2-7, the V gene TRBV14; TRBD2 matches at 8 bases. V was pared by 1 base and J by 2 bases, with 4 bases of the junction left unmatched. Germline values: CDR1 SGHDN, CDR2 FVKESK. The CDR3 length is 15 residues. For the CDR3, the DNA is TGTGCCAGCAGCCAAGGTCAGCGGGGGCCCTACGAGCAGTACTTC. This gives the protein CASSQGQRGPYEQYF. Full variable domain (outside the CDR3, taken from reference TRBV14 and TRBJ2-7): EAGVTQFPSHSVIEKGQTVTLRCDPISGHDNLYWYRRVMGKEIKFLLHFVKESKQDESGMPNNRFLAERTGGTYSTLKVQPAELEDSGVYFCASSQGQRGPYEQYFGPGTRLTVT.

V is TRBV5-1 and J is TRBJ2-7; TRBD1 might be the D (5 bases). The CDR3 extends over 15 amino acids. The V gene's germline CDR1 is SGHRS and CDR2 YFSETQ. The V and J ends lost 2 bases and 0 bases respectively, with 12 bases between them. CDR3 sequence: CASSLTWGGSYEQYF. DNA for the CDR3: TGCGCCAGCAGCTTAACATGGGGCGGCTCCTACGAGCAGTACTTC.

The gene calls are TRBV12-3 or TRBV12-4 and TRBJ2-5; tentatively, D is TRBD2 (5 bases). The CDR3 is 13 residues long. Trimming removed 7 bases at V and 4 bases at J, with 13 bases between. CDR3 sequence (DNA): TGTGCCAGCAAGCCGATGGCGGGAGAGACCCAGTACTTC. This encodes CASKPMAGETQYF.